This note documents a single T cell receptor beta chain sequence. This clone has just a few counts. This receptor's antigen is unknown. No base quality values were provided; no much bigger clone lies one nucleotide off. The sample belongs to a study of beta chain features in type 1 diabetes (dated by TCRdb to 2017 to 2018). Context from the whole study: No differences in mean age, gender distribution, total cell number or subset yield were found between patients and healthy donors. Regulatory and stem cell-like memory subsets were obtained from only 8 patients and about 8 healthy donors, while naive and central memory subsets were obtained from all 28 donors. A total of over 90,000,000 sorted cells were examined across all samples, and a strong correlation was observed between cell number per subset and RNA yield. In the study, recently diagnosed type 1 diabetes patients and matched healthy donors were compared on the TCRB repertoires of their sorted circulating CD4+ T cell subsets.

Based on the germline V gene, the CDR1 and CDR2 sequences are MNHEY and SVGAGI. The CDR3 goes from the cysteine to the phenylalanine over 15 residues. Left in the record is the CDR3 DNA by itself, 45 bases read in frame from the first base. V and J are truncated by 6 bases and 4 bases respectively, leaving an intervening sequence of 18 bases. General findings and caveats noted by the study authors: PCR may preferentially amplify shorter templates, but because patient and control samples were amplified and corrected together, any resulting skew would affect both groups equally. The naive, central memory and regulatory TCRB repertoires appeared to resemble one another more closely among patients than among healthy donors. HLA sub-analyses involved small numbers of individuals, so any influence of HLA type on TCRB rearrangement remained unresolved. At VDJ recombination sites, type 1 diabetes patients had fewer insertions and more deleted nucleotides, which implies abnormalities in thymic rearrangement. Type 1 diabetes patients showed a moderate but significant shortening of TCRB CDR3 length in all four CD4+ subsets. Because cDNA rather than genomic DNA was sequenced, highly expressing activated cells could have been over-represented, although no difference in activation and CD3 levels was found between groups.

From each donor, a single peripheral blood sample of approximately 0.11 L on average was drawn into heparinised tubes. A BD FACSAria II was used to sort naive, central memory, regulatory and stem cell-like memory CD4+ T cells with a panel that included CD45RO, CCR7, CD25, CD127, CD95 and CD27. A purity above 95% was achieved for all sorted populations. PBMCs were isolated right away by Lymphoprep density gradient centrifugation and were stained directly, without culture. So that batch effects would be minimized, each experiment stained and sorted samples in pairs, pairing one healthy donor with one patient. The High Capacity cDNA Reverse Transcription Kit was used to reverse transcribe all of the isolated RNA, meaning that expressed TCRB transcripts were what got sequenced. Naive, central memory and regulatory T cell samples underwent deep immunoSEQ sequencing, averaging about 3.57 million total reads per sample. Sorted cells were lysed in RLT buffer, and RNA was extracted using DNase-treated RNeasy Micro or Mini kits according to cell number. To prevent cross-contamination, every cell subset was processed on its own, while patient and healthy donor samples were processed together. The immunoSEQ multiplex PCR was used to amplify TCRB sequences from cDNA, generating 87-bp fragments that spanned the CDR3 region. Amplicons were sequenced on the Illumina HiSeq platform. On the authors' methods: PCR bias was computationally corrected using synthetic template baselines, reads within Hamming distance 2 were collapsed, and singletons that could not be merged were discarded. Reads were aligned against IMGT so that V, D and J genes, CDR3 length and insertions or deletions at six rearrangement sites could be assigned. Within each subset, clonotype counts were normalized to sorted cell number, and only after that were true diversity and Gini coefficients computed with the tcR R package. The overlap coefficient, calculated on TCRB nucleotide sequences, was used to quantify repertoire sharing. Drawn from immuneACCESS, this table holds only the in-frame rearrangements with V and J called that TCRdb kept. Clones are partly lost; checked studies trace under half to an unresolved V gene and leave the rest unexplained. Clone size and V and J calls were adopted from that table, with D and trimming inferred from the DNA. This sample lists around 340,000 clones; approximately 8.2% were detected once. Of the sample, 0.44% falls within the top ten clones.

Material for sequencing was central memory CD4+ T cells from blood. Here the chain combines TRBV6-5 and TRBJ1-2; a confident D gene designation cannot be given. This clonotype was sampled from a woman younger than 35 in good health. The CDR3 in this case is CASRTSRGRRYGYTF. The DNA sequence is given as TGTGCCAGCAGAACCTCGCGTGGGAGGCGCTATGGCTACACCTTC.